The 14 T cell receptor beta chains given below trace back to one sample, sequenced in a study of blood T cells in healthy people across ages. It was with a sample-barcoded 5' primer and a J-beta primer mix that a second PCR of about 7 to 12 cycles was run. TCRdb re-derived calls from the 5' RACE reads in MiXCR, one entry per CDR3 protein. The sample shows about 1,800,000 distinct CDR3 sequences, 25% to 30% of them seen only once. Sequenced material: blood. All receptors derive from a woman aged 25 to 39 in good health.

This clonotype was detected many times. This sequence joins TRBV29-1 and TRBJ1-2, with D hard to call. Germline CDR1 and CDR2: SQVTM and ANQGSEA. The CDR3 covers 8 residues. Trimming removed 4 bases at V and 7 bases at J, with 1 base between. CDR3 sequence reads: CSVAGYTF. For the CDR3, the DNA is TGCAGCGTTGCTGGCTACACCTTC.

Worth noting for this clonotype: The junction differs from germline at one of its ends, possibly a read error. The chain joins TRBV6-5 to TRBJ1-3; possibly TRBD1 for D (5 bases). CDR1 and CDR2 (germline): MNHEY, SVGAGI. The CDR3 covers 15 residues. As DNA, the CDR3 is TGTGCCAGCAGTCCGACGCAGGGTGCCGGAAACACCAGATATTTT. Its translation: CASSPTQGAGNTRYF.

The genes are TRBV27 and TRBJ2-5; D possibly corresponds to TRBD1 (6 bases). This CDR3 contains 14 residues. Germline V gene lookup returns CDR1 MNHEY and CDR2 SMNVEV (reference sequence). Trimming pared 6 bases from V and 3 bases from J, leaving 14 bases between. Here the CDR3 DNA reads TGTGCCAGCAGGAAAACAGGGACAAAAGAGACCCAGTACTTC. Translating gives CASRKTGTKETQYF.

The chain is built from TRBV6-1 and TRBJ2-1; TRBD1 might be the D (7 bases). V lost 1 base and J lost 7, with 14 bases in between. Germline V gives CDR1 MNHNS, CDR2 SASEGT. The CDR3 sequence is 15 residues long. CDR3 loop: CASSEVSQGGNEQFF. CDR3 bases: TGTGCCAGCAGTGAAGTAAGCCAGGGGGGAAATGAGCAGTTCTTC.

The V and J genes are TRBV4-1 and TRBJ1-5; possibly TRBD1 for D (6 bases). Germline values: CDR1 MGHRA, CDR2 YSYEKL. Trimming stripped 1 base from V and 9 bases from J, with 16 bases between. CDR3 size: 15 residues. The CDR3 is CASSQGTAMGGPQHF. CDR3 sequence (DNA): TGCGCCAGCAGCCAAGGGACAGCCATGGGTGGGCCCCAGCATTTT.

This clonotype has a handful of counts. V usage is TRBV5-1 and J usage is TRBJ1-5; TRBD1 agrees at 7 bases. V was clipped by 0 bases and J by 5 bases; unmatched bases: 8. CDR1 is SGHRS, CDR2 YFSETQ, per germline. The CDR3 sequence is 16 residues long. The CDR3 region is CASSLVPRTGHQPQHF. CDR3 sequence (DNA): TGCGCCAGCAGCTTGGTTCCGCGGACAGGCCATCAGCCCCAGCATTTT.

The chain combines TRBV20-1 with TRBJ2-1; 11 bases map to TRBD2. This CDR3 is 15 amino acids long. CDR1 and CDR2 (germline): DFQATT, SNEGSKA (reference sequence). J gave up 3 bases and V 6 bases, and 7 bases lay outside the gene matches. The CDR3 DNA reads as TGCAGTGCAGGTACTAGCGGGAGTTACTACAATGAGCAGTTCTTC. This codes for CSAGTSGSYYNEQFF.

A few counts support this clonotype. This chain joins TRBV28 and TRBJ2-1; D gene uncertain. The CDR3 runs 15 residues. Germline lookup yields CDR1 MDHEN and CDR2 SYDVKM. Trimming removed 4 bases from V and 0 bases from J, with 10 bases in between. The CDR3 loop reads CASSSFMSSYNEQFF. As DNA, the CDR3 is TGTGCCAGCAGTTCCTTTATGAGCTCCTACAATGAGCAGTTCTTC.

As regards this clonotype: This may arise from a read error, as a much more abundant clone is one base away. This chain connects TRBV10-3 to TRBJ2-5, with 7 positions matching TRBD2. The V gene's germline CDR1 is ENHRY and CDR2 SYGVKD. There are 14 residues in the CDR3. The J segment lost 1 base and the V segment lost 6 bases, leaving 5 bases of the junction unmatched. In DNA, the CDR3 is TGTGCCATCAGGTGGTCTAGCGGCCAAGAGACCCAGTACTTC. The encoded protein is CAIRWSSGQETQYF.

Note on this clonotype: This could be a read error, since a much larger clone is one nucleotide away. The chain recombines TRBV20-1 with TRBJ2-5; a weak D match, TRBD1 (6 bases). From germline, CDR1 is DFQATT and CDR2 SNEGSKA (reference sequence). Trimming took off 4 bases at V and 11 bases at J, with 17 bases between the two ends. This CDR3 has 12 amino acids. In DNA form, the CDR3 reads TGCAGTGCTAAGGACAGCCGCAATGAGCAGTACTTC. It is translated as CSAKDSRNEQYF.

This clonotype has a count of ten or more. This chain joins TRBV27 and TRBJ1-1; D is unclear. The V end lost 6 bases, the J end lost 4 bases, and 12 bases lay between the germline ends. This CDR3 is 13 amino acids long. Germline loops: CDR1 MNHEY, CDR2 SMNVEV (reference sequence). For the CDR3, the DNA is TGTGCCAGCAGCTTGGGGTGGGGCACTGAAGCTTTCTTT. This gives the protein CASSLGWGTEAFF.

This clonotype was recorded a few times. The gene calls are TRBV5-1 and TRBJ2-7; D gene uncertain. Trimming pared 4 bases from V and 6 bases from J, leaving 14 bases between. Germline loops: CDR1 SGHRS, CDR2 YFSETQ. The CDR3 has 13 amino acids. CDR3 loop: CASSELLPGEQYF. The DNA for the CDR3 is TGCGCCAGCAGCGAACTTCTCCCAGGCGAGCAGTACTTC.

This clonotype was recorded a few times. V is TRBV5-1 and J is TRBJ2-5; TRBD2 aligns across 16 bases. Per germline, CDR1 SGHRS and CDR2 YFSETQ. This CDR3 is built from 16 residues. Trimming removed 3 bases from V and 5 bases from J; junction bases left unmatched: 4. The chain's CDR3 is CASSWGLAGGTETQYF. DNA of the CDR3: TGCGCCAGCAGCTGGGGACTAGCGGGAGGGACGGAGACCCAGTACTTC.

This clonotype was found many times. V is TRBV7-9 and J is TRBJ2-1; a weak D match, TRBD2 (5 bases). This CDR3 is built from 15 residues. V lost 6 bases, J lost 0 bases, and 12 bases lay in between. Germline assignment: CDR1 SEHNR and CDR2 FQNEAQ (reference sequence). CDR3 protein: CASSPGLVSYNEQFF. The CDR3 nucleotides read TGTGCCAGCAGTCCCGGACTGGTCTCCTACAATGAGCAGTTCTTC.